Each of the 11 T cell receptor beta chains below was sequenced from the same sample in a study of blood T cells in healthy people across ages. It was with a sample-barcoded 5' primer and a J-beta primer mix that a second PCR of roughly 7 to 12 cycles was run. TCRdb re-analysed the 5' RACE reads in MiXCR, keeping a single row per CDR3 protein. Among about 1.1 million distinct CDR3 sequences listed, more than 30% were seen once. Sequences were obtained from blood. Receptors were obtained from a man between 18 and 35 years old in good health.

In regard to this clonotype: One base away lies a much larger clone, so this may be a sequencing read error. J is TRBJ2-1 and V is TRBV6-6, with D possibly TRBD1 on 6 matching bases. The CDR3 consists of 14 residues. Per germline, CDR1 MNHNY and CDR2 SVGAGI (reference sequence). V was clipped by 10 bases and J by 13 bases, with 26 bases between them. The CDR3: CATTLGTSKETQFF. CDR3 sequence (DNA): TGTGCCACCACACTGGGGACATCAAAAGAGACCCAGTTCTTC.

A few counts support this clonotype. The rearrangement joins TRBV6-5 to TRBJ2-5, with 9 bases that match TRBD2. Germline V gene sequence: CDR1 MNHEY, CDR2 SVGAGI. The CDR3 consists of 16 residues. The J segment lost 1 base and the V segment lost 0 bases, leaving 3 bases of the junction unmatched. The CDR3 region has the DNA TGTGCCAGCAGTTACTCCCTAGCGGGGAGCCAAGAGACCCAGTACTTC. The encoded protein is CASSYSLAGSQETQYF.

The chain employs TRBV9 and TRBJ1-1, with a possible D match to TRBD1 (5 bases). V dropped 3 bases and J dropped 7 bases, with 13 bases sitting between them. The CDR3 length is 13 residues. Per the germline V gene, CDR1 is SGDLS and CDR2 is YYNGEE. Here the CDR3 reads CASSDRGGDEAFF. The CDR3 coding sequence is TGTGCCAGCAGCGATCGGGGGGGGGATGAAGCTTTCTTT.

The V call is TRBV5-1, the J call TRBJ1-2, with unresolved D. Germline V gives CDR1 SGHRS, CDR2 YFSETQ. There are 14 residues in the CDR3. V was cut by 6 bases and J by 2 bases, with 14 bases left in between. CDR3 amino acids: CASTPPSSNYGYTF. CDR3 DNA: TGCGCCAGCACGCCCCCATCATCAAACTATGGCTACACCTTC.

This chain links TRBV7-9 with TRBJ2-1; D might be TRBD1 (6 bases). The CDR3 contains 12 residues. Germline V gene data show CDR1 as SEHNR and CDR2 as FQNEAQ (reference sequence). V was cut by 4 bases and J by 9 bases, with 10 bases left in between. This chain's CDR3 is CASSWDTLEQFF. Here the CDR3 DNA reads TGTGCCAGCAGCTGGGACACTCTTGAGCAGTTCTTC. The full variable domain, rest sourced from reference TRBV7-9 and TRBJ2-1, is DTGVSQNPRHKITKRGQNVTFRCDPISEHNRLYWYRQTLGQGPEFLTYFQNEAQLEKSRLLSDRFSAERPKGSFSTLEIQRTEQGDSAMYLCASSWDTLEQFFGPGTRLTVL.

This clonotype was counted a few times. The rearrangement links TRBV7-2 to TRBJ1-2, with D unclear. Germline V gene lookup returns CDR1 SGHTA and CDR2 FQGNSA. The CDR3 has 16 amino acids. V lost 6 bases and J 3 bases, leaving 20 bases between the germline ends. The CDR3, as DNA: TGTGCCAGCAGATTTCTCTCGGGGAGTGCTGACTATGGCTACACCTTC. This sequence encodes CASRFLSGSADYGYTF. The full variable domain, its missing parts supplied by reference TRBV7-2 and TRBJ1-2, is GAGVSQSPSNKVTEKGKDVELRCDPISGHTALYWYRQSLGQGLEFLIYFQGNSAPDKSGLPSDRFSAERTGGSVSTLTIQRTQQEDSAVYLCASRFLSGSADYGYTFGSGTRLTVV.

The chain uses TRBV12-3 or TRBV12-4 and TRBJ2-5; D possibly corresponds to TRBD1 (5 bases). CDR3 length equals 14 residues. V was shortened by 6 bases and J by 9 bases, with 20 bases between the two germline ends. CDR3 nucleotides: TGTGCCAGCAGCACTGACCCAGACAGTTCGCCCCAGTACTTC. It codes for CASSTDPDSSPQYF.

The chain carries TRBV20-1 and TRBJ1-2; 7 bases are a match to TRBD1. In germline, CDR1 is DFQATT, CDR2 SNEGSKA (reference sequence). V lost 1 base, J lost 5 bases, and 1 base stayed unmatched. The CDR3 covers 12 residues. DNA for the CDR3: TGCAGTGCTAGAGTCAGGGGGTATGGCTACACCTTC. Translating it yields CSARVRGYGYTF.

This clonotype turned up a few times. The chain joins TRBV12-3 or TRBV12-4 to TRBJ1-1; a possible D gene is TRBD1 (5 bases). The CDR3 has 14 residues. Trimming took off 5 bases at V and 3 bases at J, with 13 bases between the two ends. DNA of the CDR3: TGTGCCAGCAGTGGTGGGACGGTGGACACTGAAGCTTTCTTT. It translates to CASSGGTVDTEAFF.

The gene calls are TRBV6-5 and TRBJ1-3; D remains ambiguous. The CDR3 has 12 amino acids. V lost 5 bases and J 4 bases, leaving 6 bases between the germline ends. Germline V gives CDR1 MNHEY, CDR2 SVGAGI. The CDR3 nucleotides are TGTGCCAGCAGTGCGATGGGAAACACCATATATTTT. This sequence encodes CASSAMGNTIYF.

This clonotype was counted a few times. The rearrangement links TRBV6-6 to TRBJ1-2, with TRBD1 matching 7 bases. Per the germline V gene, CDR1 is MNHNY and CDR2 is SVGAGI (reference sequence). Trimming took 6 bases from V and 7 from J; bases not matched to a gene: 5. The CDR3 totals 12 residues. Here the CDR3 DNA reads TGTGCCAGCAGCCATCGACAGGGTGGCTACACCTTC. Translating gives CASSHRQGGYTF.